The present entry profiles one T cell receptor beta chain with its context. These data originate in a study of blood T cell repertoires in COVID-19. As processed by the authors: Nucleated cell number was recorded as an estimate derived from reference gene primer amplification. TCRdb's copy holds only in-frame clones and misses some; the assay was immunoSEQ multiplex PCR. V and J calls and clone size are those listed in that table; D and trimming were worked out from the DNA. This table holds some 300,000 clones, 88% found once. All recovered Cohort 3 donors got two negative PCRs, got clearance, or saw symptom resolution. The length of the CDR3 is 15 residues. In germline, CDR1 is MDHEN, CDR2 SYDVKM. Trimming pared 2 bases from V and 2 bases from J, leaving 11 bases between.

The source material was PBMCs or T cells enriched from blood (not recorded which). The chain joins TRBV28 to TRBJ2-3; D is unresolved. The clonotype was recovered from a woman in her 30s who had recovered from COVID-19. CDR3 nucleotide sequence: TGTGCCAGCAGTTTAGGGCAGAGAGTCACAGATACGCAGTATTTT. The encoded protein is CASSLGQRVTDTQYF.